This T cell receptor (beta chain) appears in the sequencing data of a study of Ad26.COV2.S vaccination and SARS-CoV-2 variants. Study as a whole: This donor came from the COV1001 trial of Ad26.COV2.S.

Comment on this clone: Its antigen is unidentified.

Sequenced by immunoSEQ multiplex PCR; TCRdb stores in-frame clones only, minus some. The data hold about 440,000 clones, with less than 95% observed a single time. V lost 3 bases, J lost 4 bases, and 13 bases lay in between. CDR3 length: 15 residues. Germline lookup yields CDR1 SNHLY and CDR2 FYNNEI. The sample's treatment: around 19 received Ad26.COV2.S at low or high dose, single or two shots; about 5 received placebo; per-sample allocation not given. The investigators took samples on day 63 after the first vaccine or placebo injection. Study conclusions and caveats: Placebo recipients and vaccine recipients were similar in non-spike TCR breadth.

The rearrangement joins TRBV2 to TRBJ1-5; D not certain. The TCR comes from a person aged 18-60 years who received the Ad26.COV2.S COVID-19 vaccine or a placebo. The material was peripheral blood, obtained in a trial of Ad26.COV2.S vaccine versus placebo. CDR3: CASSETVQSNQPQHF. DNA for the CDR3: TGTGCCAGCAGTGAGACGGTCCAAAGTAATCAGCCCCAGCATTTT.